Reported below is one TCR beta chain. Trimming took 1 base from V and 6 from J; bases not matched to a gene: 3. The CDR3 spans 14 residues. The V gene's germline CDR1 is LGHNA and CDR2 YSLEER. Some clones are missing from TCRdb's copy, which holds only in-frame ones; the method was immunoSEQ multiplex PCR. The sample consists of approximately 170,000 clones, roughly 93% of them appearing once. The data belong to a study of control samples from healthy donors and cancer patients. The chain recombines TRBV4-3 with TRBJ2-1, with 7 bases aligning to TRBD1. The sequence was collected from a woman aged 60 to 75 in good health. The specimen was blood. CDR3 in DNA: TGCGCCAGCAGCCAAGCAACAGGGGTCAATGAGCAGTTCTTC. Protein sequence: CASSQATGVNEQFF.